This section outlines one T cell receptor beta chain sequence together with its context. Other nucleotide sequences in the sample specify the same CDR3. The sample is drawn from a study of blood T cell repertoires in COVID-19. This table comes from immunoSEQ multiplex PCR, and its TCRdb copy is limited to in-frame clones, with some not included. The sample gives some 300,000 clones, about 90% of which show up once; 1% is in the top ten. Germline V CDR1 and CDR2: KGHDR, SFDVKD. The CDR3 has 15 amino acids. After removal of 3 bases from V and 2 bases from J, the junction contained 3 bases not matched to a gene.

The sample comprised PBMCs or T cells enriched from blood (not recorded which). This clonotype was sampled from a woman in her twenties or thirties who had recovered from COVID-19. The chain employs TRBV24-1 and TRBJ1-1, with TRBD1 matching over 9 bases. The CDR3 is CATSDPTGGNTEAFF. CDR3 nucleotide sequence: TGTGCCACCAGTGATCCGACAGGGGGTAACACTGAAGCTTTCTTT.